These T cell receptor beta chains were read from a single sample in a study of a mutant IDH1 vaccine in newly diagnosed glioma. Their antigens are not known. Repertoires were generated with immunoSEQ multiplex PCR, while TCRdb's copy carries only in-frame clones and drops some. The sample lists approximately 50,000 clones, more than 75% occurring once. The input for sequencing was PBMCs, taken from a glioma patient whose treatment included an IDH1 peptide vaccine. These receptor sequences come from a woman in her thirties or forties with glioma. Some clones in this sample may be carry-over from other donors' samples. Each CDR3 is given with its conserved first and last residue. Fields, in order: V gene, J gene, D gene, clone size, CDR3 DNA, CDR3 protein. D genes are given only for firm matches. Clone size is given for some rows only: seen once, a few or many times, or a class if the clone is expanded.

V: TRBV10-2
J: TRBJ2-2
D: .
size: .
DNA: TGCGCCAGCAGGGGGGACACCGGGGAGCTGTTTTTT
CDR3: CASRGDTGELFF

V: TRBV6-5
J: TRBJ2-3
D: TRBD1
size: .
DNA: TGTGCCAGCAGTTACTCGACAGGGGGCTTAACAGATACGCAGTATTTT
CDR3: CASSYSTGGLTDTQYF

V: TRBV5-1
J: TRBJ2-7
D: TRBD1
size: .
DNA: TGCGCCAGCAGCGGGCCGGGACAGGGGGCAACGTACGAGCAGTACTTC
CDR3: CASSGPGQGATYEQYF

V: TRBV10-2
J: TRBJ2-7
D: TRBD2
size: .
DNA: TGCGCCAGCAGTGACGCGGGACTAGCGGGGGGACCCTACGAGCAGTACTTC
CDR3: CASSDAGLAGGPYEQYF

V: TRBV7-7
J: TRBJ2-3
D: TRBD2
size: .
DNA: TGTGCTAGCAGCTTAGTTCCGGGGGGGAGCACAGATACGCAGTATTTT
CDR3: CASSLVPGGSTDTQYF

V: TRBV7-7
J: TRBJ2-2
D: .
size: .
DNA: TGTGCTAGCAGCTTAGGGGGGGCGAACACCGGGGAGCTGTTTTTT
CDR3: CASSLGGANTGELFF

V: TRBV7-9
J: TRBJ1-4
D: .
size: few
DNA: TGTGCCAGCAGCTTACGGGTTCCGTATGAAAAACTGTTTTTT
CDR3: CASSLRVPYEKLFF

V: TRBV13
J: TRBJ1-1
D: .
size: few
DNA: TGTGCCAGCAGCACTCAGGGGAAGAACACTGAAGCTTTCTTT
CDR3: CASSTQGKNTEAFF

V: TRBV27
J: TRBJ1-2
D: .
size: .
DNA: TGTGCCAGCAGTTCCCTACCTAACTATGGCTACACCTTC
CDR3: CASSSLPNYGYTF

V: TRBV6-5
J: TRBJ2-3
D: TRBD1
size: once
DNA: TGTGCCAGCAGTCCAACCGGGACAGAAAATCAGTATTTT
CDR3: CASSPTGTENQYF

V: TRBV18
J: TRBJ1-5
D: .
size: .
DNA: TGTGCCAGCTCACGGGAGGCAGGGAGGAATCAGCCCCAGCATTTT
CDR3: CASSREAGRNQPQHF

V: TRBV25-1
J: TRBJ1-2
D: .
size: .
DNA: TGTGCCAGCAGTTACACAGGGAACTATGGCTACACCTTC
CDR3: CASSYTGNYGYTF

V: TRBV4-2
J: TRBJ1-3
D: .
size: .
DNA: TGTGCCAGCAGCCAAGTCGGAGAGGGAACTGGAAACACCATATATTTT
CDR3: CASSQVGEGTGNTIYF

V: TRBV30
J: TRBJ2-2
D: TRBD1
size: .
DNA: TGTGCCTGGACTCGACAGGGGGCCAACACCGGGGAGCTGTTTTTT
CDR3: CAWTRQGANTGELFF

V: TRBV7-3
J: TRBJ1-3
D: .
size: .
DNA: TGTGCCAGCAGCTTAAATGCAGCTGGAAACACCATATATTTT
CDR3: CASSLNAAGNTIYF

V: TRBV7-6
J: TRBJ1-1
D: .
size: .
DNA: TGTGCCAGCAGCCCCTCCATCCGGGACGAGTGGACGAACACTGAAGCTTTCTTT
CDR3: CASSPSIRDEWTNTEAFF

V: TRBV27
J: TRBJ2-3
D: .
size: once
DNA: TGTGCCAGCAGTTGGGACTGGTATAGCACAGATACGCAGTATTTT
CDR3: CASSWDWYSTDTQYF

V: TRBV6-6
J: TRBJ1-4
D: .
size: .
DNA: TGTGCCAGCAGTTACTCTTCTCCAGGGTTAGGGTTTTTT
CDR3: CASSYSSPGLGFF

V: TRBV7-9
J: TRBJ2-5
D: .
size: .
DNA: TGTGCCAGCGAACCGGCTGTCCAAGAGACCCAGTACTTC
CDR3: CASEPAVQETQYF

V: TRBV6-1
J: TRBJ1-4
D: .
size: .
DNA: TGTGCCAGCAGTGGCCTTTCTAGGACGGCCGATAATGAAAAACTGTTTTTT
CDR3: CASSGLSRTADNEKLFF

V: TRBV5-6
J: TRBJ1-5
D: .
size: .
DNA: TGTGCCAGCAGCTTGAGGCGCTATAGCAATCAGCCCCAGCATTTT
CDR3: CASSLRRYSNQPQHF

V: TRBV27
J: TRBJ2-5
D: .
size: .
DNA: TGTGCCAGCAGTTTAATGGGAGAAGAGACCCAGTACTTC
CDR3: CASSLMGEETQYF

V: TRBV4-3
J: TRBJ2-7
D: .
size: .
DNA: TGCGCCAGCAGCCAAGATATTGGGTCACCCTACGAGCAGTACTTC
CDR3: CASSQDIGSPYEQYF

V: TRBV18
J: TRBJ2-7
D: .
size: once
DNA: TGTGCCAGCTCACCACAAGGGGCTGGGTCGGCCTACGAGCAGTACTTC
CDR3: CASSPQGAGSAYEQYF

V: TRBV9
J: TRBJ1-2
D: .
size: .
DNA: TGTGCCAGCAGCGCCTTCACAGGGTCCTATGGCTACACCTTC
CDR3: CASSAFTGSYGYTF

V: TRBV29-1
J: TRBJ2-5
D: .
size: few
DNA: TGCAGCGTCGGCGACAGGTTCCAAGAGACCCAGTACTTC
CDR3: CSVGDRFQETQYF

V: TRBV5-1
J: TRBJ2-1
D: TRBD1
size: .
DNA: TGCGCCAGCAGCTTGGACGGCAGGGGGAGCAGTGAGCAGTTCTTC
CDR3: CASSLDGRGSSEQFF